The 9 T cell receptor beta chains reported below all come from one sample, sequenced in a study of graft-versus-host responses after intestinal transplantation. The table came from immunoSEQ multiplex PCR; TCRdb's copy has only in-frame clones and leaves some out. There are more than 65,000 clones in the sample; roughly 87% occur only once, and approximately 1.4% lies in the top ten. What these receptors recognize is not known. The sequences come from unstimulated CD8+ T cells sorted from spleen or lymph node cells, collected before intestinal transplant. The receptors here all came from a human donor who received an intestinal transplant.

The rearrangement uses TRBV6-5 and TRBJ1-5; D possibly corresponds to TRBD1 (5 bases). The V end lost 5 bases, the J end lost 0 bases, and 11 bases lay between the germline ends. The CDR3 consists of 15 residues. Germline lookup yields CDR1 MNHEY and CDR2 SVGAGI. In nucleotides, the CDR3 is TGTGCCAGCAGTCCAGACAGTTATAGCAATCAGCCCCAGCATTTT. Its protein is CASSPDSYSNQPQHF.

The rearrangement joins TRBV5-5 to TRBJ1-4; TRBD1 agrees at 7 bases. Germline V gene lookup returns CDR1 SGHKS and CDR2 YYEKEE (reference sequence). The CDR3 is 14 amino acids. V dropped 4 bases and J dropped 8; count of bases not matched to a gene: 8. The CDR3 loop is CASSPTGNREKLFF. CDR3 nucleotide sequence: TGTGCCAGCAGCCCGACAGGGAATCGGGAAAAACTGTTTTTT.

The rearrangement joins TRBV5-1 to TRBJ1-1, with no clear D. The germline V gene has CDR1 SGHRS and CDR2 YFSETQ. This CDR3 spans 15 amino acids. Between the trimmed V and J ends, which lost 4 bases and 5 bases, there was a span of 18 bases. This chain's CDR3 is CASSLAPASGTEAFF. The CDR3 region has the DNA TGCGCCAGCAGCCTGGCCCCGGCCAGCGGGACTGAAGCTTTCTTT.

The chain links TRBV7-9 to TRBJ1-1, with unresolved D. The ends were cut back, 7 bases at V and 0 bases at J, with 6 bases in the middle. Germline CDR1 and CDR2: SEHNR and FQNEAQ (reference sequence). The CDR3 has 12 residues. DNA for the CDR3: TGTGCCAGCACCCCGGTGAACACTGAAGCTTTCTTT. Its protein is CASTPVNTEAFF.

This chain connects TRBV5-5 to TRBJ2-7; D is possibly TRBD2 (6 bases). V was cut by 3 bases and J by 3 bases, with 13 bases left in between. The germline CDR1 and CDR2 sequences are SGHKS and YYEKEE (reference sequence). There are 14 residues in the CDR3. The CDR3 reads CASSWGDGIYEQYF. The CDR3, as DNA: TGTGCCAGCAGCTGGGGGGACGGAATCTACGAGCAGTACTTC. Full variable domain (remainder filled in from reference TRBV5-5 and TRBJ2-7): DAGVTQSPTHLIKTRGQQVTLRCSPISGHKSVSWYQQVLGQGPQFIFQYYEKEERGRGNFPDRFSARQFPNYSSELNVNALLLGDSALYLCASSWGDGIYEQYFGPGTRLTVT.

This clone was detected only once. This chain links TRBV10-1 with TRBJ1-1; D is ambiguous. Germline V gene sequence: CDR1 WNHNN, CDR2 SYGVQD (reference sequence). The CDR3 sequence is 13 residues long. V was clipped by 4 bases and J by 1 base, with 7 bases between them. This CDR3 is CASSVGRNTEAFF. The CDR3 nucleotides are TGCGCCAGCAGTGTTGGGCGGAACACTGAAGCTTTCTTT.

The chain has TRBV12-5 and TRBJ1-5, with D possibly TRBD1 on 6 matching bases. Germline V gives CDR1 LGHNT, CDR2 FRNRAP. The CDR3 length is 15 residues. Deletions cut 5 bases from V and 3 bases from J, with 14 bases between. CDR3 coding DNA: TGTGCTAGTGGTCCCTCAGGGGTGGACAATCAGCCCCAGCATTTT. It codes for CASGPSGVDNQPQHF.

This clone has a handful of counts. J is TRBJ2-4 and V is TRBV20-1; TRBD1 is a possible D gene (6 bases). The CDR3 is made up of 11 amino acids. CDR1 is DFQATT, CDR2 SNEGSKA, per germline (reference sequence). V was pared by 4 bases and J by 7 bases, with 8 bases between. The CDR3 coding sequence is TGCAGTGCTACCACAGGGAACATTCAGTACTTC. Its protein product is CSATTGNIQYF.

As regards this clone: The germline gene is not matched at one end of the junction; a read error may be the cause. V gene TRBV7-7 combines with J gene TRBJ2-5; D call uncertain. Germline CDR1 and CDR2: SSHAT and FNYEAQ (reference sequence). The CDR3 runs 13 residues. CDR3 in amino acids: CASSFMAGETQYF. The CDR3 DNA is TGTGCTAGCAGCTTTATGGCTGGAGAGACCCAGTACTTC.